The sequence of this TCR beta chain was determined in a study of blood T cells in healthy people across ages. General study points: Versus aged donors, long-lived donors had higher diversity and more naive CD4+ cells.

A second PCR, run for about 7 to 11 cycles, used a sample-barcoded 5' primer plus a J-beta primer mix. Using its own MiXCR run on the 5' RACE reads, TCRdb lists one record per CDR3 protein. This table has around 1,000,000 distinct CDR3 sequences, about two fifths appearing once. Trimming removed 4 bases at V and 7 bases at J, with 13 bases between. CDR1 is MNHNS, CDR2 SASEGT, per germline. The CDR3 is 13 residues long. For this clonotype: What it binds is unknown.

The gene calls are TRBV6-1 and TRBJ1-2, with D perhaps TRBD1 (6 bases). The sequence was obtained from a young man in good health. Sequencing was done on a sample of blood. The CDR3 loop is CASSGEGVGGYTF. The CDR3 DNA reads TGTGCCAGCAGTGGAGAGGGGGTGGGTGGCTACACCTTC.